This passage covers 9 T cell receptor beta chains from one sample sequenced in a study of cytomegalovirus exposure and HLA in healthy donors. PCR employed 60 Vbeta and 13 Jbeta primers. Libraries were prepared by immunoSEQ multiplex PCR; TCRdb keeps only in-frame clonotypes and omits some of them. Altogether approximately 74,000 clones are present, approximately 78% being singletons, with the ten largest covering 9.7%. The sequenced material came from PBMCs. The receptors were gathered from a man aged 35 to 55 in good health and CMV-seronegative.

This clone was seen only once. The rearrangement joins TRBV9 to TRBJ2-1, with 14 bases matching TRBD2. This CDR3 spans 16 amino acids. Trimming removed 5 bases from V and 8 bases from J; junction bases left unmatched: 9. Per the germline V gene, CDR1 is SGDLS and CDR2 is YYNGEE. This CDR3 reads CASSLGLAGGEDEQFF. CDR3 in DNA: TGTGCCAGCAGTCTTGGACTAGCGGGGGGTGAGGATGAGCAGTTCTTC.

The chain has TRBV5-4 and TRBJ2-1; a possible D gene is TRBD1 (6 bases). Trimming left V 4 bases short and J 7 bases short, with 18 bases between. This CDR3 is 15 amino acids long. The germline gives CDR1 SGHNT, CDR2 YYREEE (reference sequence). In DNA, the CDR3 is TGTGCCAGCAGCCTGGAGCACCAGGGGTGGAATGAGCAGTTCTTC. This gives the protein CASSLEHQGWNEQFF.

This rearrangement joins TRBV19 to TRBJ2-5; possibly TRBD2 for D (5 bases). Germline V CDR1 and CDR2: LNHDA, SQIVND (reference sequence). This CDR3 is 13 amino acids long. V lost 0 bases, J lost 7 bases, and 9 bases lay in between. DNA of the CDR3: TGTGCCAGTAGTATAGAGGGTGGGAGGACCCAGTACTTC. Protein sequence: CASSIEGGRTQYF.

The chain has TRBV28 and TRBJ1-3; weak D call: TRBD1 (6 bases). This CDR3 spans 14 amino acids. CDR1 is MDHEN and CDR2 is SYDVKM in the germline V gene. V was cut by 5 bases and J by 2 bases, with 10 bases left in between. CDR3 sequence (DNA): TGTGCCAGCAGTCCTTGGACAGCTGGAAACACCATATATTTT. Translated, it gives CASSPWTAGNTIYF.

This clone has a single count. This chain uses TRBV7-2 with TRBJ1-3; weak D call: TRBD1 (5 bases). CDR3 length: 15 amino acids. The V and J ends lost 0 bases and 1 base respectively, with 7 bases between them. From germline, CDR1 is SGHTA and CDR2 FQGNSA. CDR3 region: CASSLAGGSGNTIYF. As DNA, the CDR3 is TGTGCCAGCAGCTTAGCGGGGGGATCTGGAAACACCATATATTTT.

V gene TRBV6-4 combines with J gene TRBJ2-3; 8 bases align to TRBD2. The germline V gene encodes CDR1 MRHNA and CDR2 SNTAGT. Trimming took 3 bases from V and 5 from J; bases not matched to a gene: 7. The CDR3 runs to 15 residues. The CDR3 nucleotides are TGTGCCAGCAGTGAGCAAAGCGGGGGAGGAGATACGCAGTATTTT. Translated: CASSEQSGGGDTQYF.

The CDR3 DNA reads TGCGCCAGCAGCTTGGTGGGACAGGGGGCGTATGAGCAGTTCTTC. This gives the protein CASSLVGQGAYEQFF. This sequence joins TRBV5-1 and TRBJ2-1, with TRBD1 matching 12 bases. The germline V gene has CDR1 SGHRS and CDR2 YFSETQ. This CDR3 spans 15 amino acids. Unmatched junction bases numbered 3, after V lost 0 bases and J lost 8 bases.

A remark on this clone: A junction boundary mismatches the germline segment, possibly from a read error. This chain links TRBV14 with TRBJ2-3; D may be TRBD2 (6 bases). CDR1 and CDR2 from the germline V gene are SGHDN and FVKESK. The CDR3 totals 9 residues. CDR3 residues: CASSLRGTF. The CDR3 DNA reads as TGTGCCAGCAGCCTGCGCGGGACCTTT.

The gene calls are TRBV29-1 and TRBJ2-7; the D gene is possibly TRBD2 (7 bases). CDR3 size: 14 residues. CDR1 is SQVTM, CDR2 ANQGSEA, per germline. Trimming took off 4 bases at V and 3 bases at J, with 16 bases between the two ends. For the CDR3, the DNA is TGCAGCGTTGTGTGGGGGGGCAGTATCTACGAGCAGTACTTC. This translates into CSVVWGGSIYEQYF.